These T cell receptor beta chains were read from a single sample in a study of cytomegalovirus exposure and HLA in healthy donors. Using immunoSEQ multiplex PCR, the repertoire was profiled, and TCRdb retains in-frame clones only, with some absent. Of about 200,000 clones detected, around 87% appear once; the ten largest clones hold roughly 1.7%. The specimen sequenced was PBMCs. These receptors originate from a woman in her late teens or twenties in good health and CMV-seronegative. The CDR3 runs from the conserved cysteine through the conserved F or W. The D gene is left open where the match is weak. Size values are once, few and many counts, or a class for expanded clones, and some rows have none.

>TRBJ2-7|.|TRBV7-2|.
TGTGCCAGCAGGCTTGCCCGGGACTCTTTCTACGAGCAGTACTTC
CASRLARDSFYEQYF
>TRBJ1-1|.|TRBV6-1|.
TGTGCCAGCGCCCGGGGGGGGTCGGACACTGAAGCTTTCTTT
CASARGGSDTEAFF
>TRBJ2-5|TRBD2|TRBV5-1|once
TGCGCCAGCAGCTTCCCAGGGCGGGGGGTCGAGACCCAGCACTTC
CASSFPGRGVETQHF
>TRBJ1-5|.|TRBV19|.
TGTGCCACCAGCAGGACAGCTATTAGGAATAGCAATCAGCCCCAGCATTTT
CATSRTAIRNSNQPQHF
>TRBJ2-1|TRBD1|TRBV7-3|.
TGTGCCAGCAGCCCAGGGACAGGGGCGGCGTCCTACAATGAGCAGTTCTTC
CASSPGTGAASYNEQFF
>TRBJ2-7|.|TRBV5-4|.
TGTGCCAGCAGCTTGACGGGACGGGGGTACGAGCAGTACTTC
CASSLTGRGYEQYF
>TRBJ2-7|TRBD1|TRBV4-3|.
TGCGCCAGCAGCCAAGCCGGACAGGGAGGATACGAGCAGTACTTC
CASSQAGQGGYEQYF
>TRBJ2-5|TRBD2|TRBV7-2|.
TGTGCCAGCAGCCCTCCGGGCGGGGGGGGATCGGAGACCCAGTACTTC
CASSPPGGGGSETQYF
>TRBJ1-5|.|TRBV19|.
TGTGCCAGTAGTGAGGCAGTCAATCAGCCCCAGCATTTT
CASSEAVNQPQHF
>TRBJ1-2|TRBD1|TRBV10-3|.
TGTGCCATCAGTGAAGTGGGACAGGAGGTCGGGACTAACTATGGCTACACCTTC
CAISEVGQEVGTNYGYTF
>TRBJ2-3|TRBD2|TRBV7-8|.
TGTGCCAGCAGCTTTCCCCTAGACCGAGGCGGGGGGGAGCCATCGGGCACAGATACGCAGTATTTT
CASSFPLDRGGGEPSGTDTQYF
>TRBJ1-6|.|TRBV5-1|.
TGCGCCAGCAGCTCCCTCCAGAGGGGGACGGATTCACCCCTCCACTTT
CASSSLQRGTDSPLHF
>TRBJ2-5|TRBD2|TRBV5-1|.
TGCGCCAGCAGCCCTCCGGGACTAGCGTCTCGAGAGACCCAGTACTTC
CASSPPGLASRETQYF
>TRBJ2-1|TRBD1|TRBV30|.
TGTGCCTGGAGCCTTACGGGACAGCTTATTGATGAGCAGTTCTTC
CAWSLTGQLIDEQFF
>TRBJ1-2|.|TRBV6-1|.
TGTGCCAGCAGAGCCCATGACAGACTTGGCTACACCTTC
CASRAHDRLGYTF
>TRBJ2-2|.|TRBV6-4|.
TGTGCCAGCAGTGACACCAGGGGGAGGACCGGGGAGCTGTTTTTT
CASSDTRGRTGELFF
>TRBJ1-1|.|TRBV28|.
TGTGCCAGCAGCCAGGGGCTCCTACGCGCTTTCTTT
CASSQGLLRAFF
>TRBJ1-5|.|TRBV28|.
TGTGCCAGCAGCAAAACACGGGACATATATAGCAATCAGCCCCAGCATTTT
CASSKTRDIYSNQPQHF
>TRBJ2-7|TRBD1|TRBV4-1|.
TGCGCCAGCAGCCGATTGGGACAGGACGAGCAGTACTTC
CASSRLGQDEQYF
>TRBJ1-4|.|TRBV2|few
TGTGCCAGCAGGCCCGACCAGGTGTGGGAAAAACTGTTTTTT
CASRPDQVWEKLFF
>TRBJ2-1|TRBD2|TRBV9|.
TGTGCCAGCAGCAACCTCCCAGGACTAGCGGGAGGAAATGAGCAGTTCTTC
CASSNLPGLAGGNEQFF
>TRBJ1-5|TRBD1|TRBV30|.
TGTGCCTGGAGTCTTGCCGGGACAGCGCCTAGCAATCAGCCCCAGCATTTT
CAWSLAGTAPSNQPQHF
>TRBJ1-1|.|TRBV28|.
TGTGCCAGCAGTTTGCGAGACTTCACTGAAGCTTTCTTT
CASSLRDFTEAFF
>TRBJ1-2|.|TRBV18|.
TGTGCCAGCTCACCTCGAGACGTGTTCCGAGGAACTAACTATGGCTACACCTTC
CASSPRDVFRGTNYGYTF
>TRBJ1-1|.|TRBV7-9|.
TGTGCCAGCAGCTCAGCGACTAATCTGGGGACTGAAGCTTTCTTT
CASSSATNLGTEAFF
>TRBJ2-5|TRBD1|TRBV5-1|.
TGCGCCAGCAGGGCAGACAGGGTTCATGACCAAGAGACCCAGTACTTC
CASRADRVHDQETQYF
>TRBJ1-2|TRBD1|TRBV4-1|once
TGCGCCAGCAGCCAAGATGGACAGGGGGCTGGCTATGGCTACACCTTC
CASSQDGQGAGYGYTF
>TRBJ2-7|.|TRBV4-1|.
TGCGCCAGCAGCCGGGGGGACCTATCCCTGGACGAGCAGTACTTC
CASSRGDLSLDEQYF
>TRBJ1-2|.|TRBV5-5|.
TGTGCCAGCAGCTTGTACCGGGGGGCTGGCTACACCTTC
CASSLYRGAGYTF
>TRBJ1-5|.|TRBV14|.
TGTGCCAGCAGCTTAGGACAGAATCAGCCCCAGCATTTT
CASSLGQNQPQHF
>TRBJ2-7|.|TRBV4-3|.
TGCGCCAGCAGCCAAGAATGGGCAGTAGAAACCTACGAGCAGTACTTC
CASSQEWAVETYEQYF
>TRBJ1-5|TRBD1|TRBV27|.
TGTGCCAGCAGTTTATCGACAGGGAATCAGCCCCAGCATTTT
CASSLSTGNQPQHF
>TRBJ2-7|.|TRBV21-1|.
TGTGCCAGCAGCACCTGCCTTGGGACTAGCGGGAGGGCCCACGAGCAGTACTTC
CASSTCLGTSGRAHEQYF
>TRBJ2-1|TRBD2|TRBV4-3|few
TGCGCCAGCAGCCAAGACACTAGCGGCTACAATGAGCAGTTCTTC
CASSQDTSGYNEQFF
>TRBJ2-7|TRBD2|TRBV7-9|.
TGTGCCAGCAGACCCGGGACTAGCGGCTACGAGCAGTACTTC
CASRPGTSGYEQYF
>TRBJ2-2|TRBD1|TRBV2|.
TGTGCCAGCACCGGGGGCAGGGGGCGTACCGGGGAGCTGTTTTTT
CASTGGRGRTGELFF
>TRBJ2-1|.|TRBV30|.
TGTGCCTGGACCTCCTCTCGGGGGCAGTTCTTC
CAWTSSRGQFF
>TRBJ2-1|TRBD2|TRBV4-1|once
TGCGCCAGCAGCCAACCGGGACTAGCGCCGGGGGAGCAGTTCTTC
CASSQPGLAPGEQFF
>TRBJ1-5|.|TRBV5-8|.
TGTGCCAGCAGCTCACAAGGTGTGGGGAGGAGGCCCCAGCATTTT
CASSSQGVGRRPQHF
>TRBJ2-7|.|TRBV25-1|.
TGTGCCAGCACCCGGGACTTTTCCTACGAGCAGTACTTC
CASTRDFSYEQYF
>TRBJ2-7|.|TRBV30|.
TGTGCCTGGAGTCCAATGGGCATCTCCTACGAGCAGTACTTC
CAWSPMGISYEQYF
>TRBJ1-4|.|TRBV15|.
TGTGCCACCAGCAGAGCTAGGCAGGGGCTGAACGAAAAACTGTTTTTT
CATSRARQGLNEKLFF
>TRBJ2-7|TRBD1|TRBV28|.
TGTGCCAGCAGCCCAGGGGACAGCTCCGAGCAGTACTTC
CASSPGDSSEQYF
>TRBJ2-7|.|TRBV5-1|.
TGCGCCAGCAGCTTTGGGTTCAGGACTATCGACGAGCAGTACTTC
CASSFGFRTIDEQYF
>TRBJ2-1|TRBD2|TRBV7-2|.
TGTGCCAGCAGCTCCCCCCGCGGGGGACCTTACAATGAGCAGTTCTTC
CASSSPRGGPYNEQFF